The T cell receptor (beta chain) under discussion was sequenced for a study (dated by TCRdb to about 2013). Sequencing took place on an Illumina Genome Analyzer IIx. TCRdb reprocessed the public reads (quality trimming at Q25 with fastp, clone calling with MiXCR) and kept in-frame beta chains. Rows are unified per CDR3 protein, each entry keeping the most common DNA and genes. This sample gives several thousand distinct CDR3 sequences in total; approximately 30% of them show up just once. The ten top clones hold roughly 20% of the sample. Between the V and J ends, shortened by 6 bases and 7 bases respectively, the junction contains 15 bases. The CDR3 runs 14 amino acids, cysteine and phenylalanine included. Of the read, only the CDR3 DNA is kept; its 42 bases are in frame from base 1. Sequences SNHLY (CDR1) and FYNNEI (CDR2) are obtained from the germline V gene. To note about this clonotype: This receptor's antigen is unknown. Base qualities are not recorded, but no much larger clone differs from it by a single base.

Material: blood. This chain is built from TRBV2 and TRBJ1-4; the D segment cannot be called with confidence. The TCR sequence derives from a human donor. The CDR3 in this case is CASSPGPGGEKLFF. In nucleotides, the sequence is TGTGCCAGCAGCCCCGGCCCCGGCGGTGAAAAACTGTTTTTT.